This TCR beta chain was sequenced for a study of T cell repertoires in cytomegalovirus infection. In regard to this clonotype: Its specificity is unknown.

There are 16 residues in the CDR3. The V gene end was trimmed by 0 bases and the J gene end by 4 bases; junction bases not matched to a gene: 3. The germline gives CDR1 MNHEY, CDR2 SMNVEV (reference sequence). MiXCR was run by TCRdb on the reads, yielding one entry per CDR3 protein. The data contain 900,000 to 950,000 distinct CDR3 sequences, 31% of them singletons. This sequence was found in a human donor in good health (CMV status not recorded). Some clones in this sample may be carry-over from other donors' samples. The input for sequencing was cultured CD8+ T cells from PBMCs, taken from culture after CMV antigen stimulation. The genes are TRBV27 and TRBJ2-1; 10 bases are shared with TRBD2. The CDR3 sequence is CASSLSASGGYNEQFF. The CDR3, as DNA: TGTGCCAGCAGTTTATCGGCTAGCGGGGGTTACAATGAGCAGTTCTTC.